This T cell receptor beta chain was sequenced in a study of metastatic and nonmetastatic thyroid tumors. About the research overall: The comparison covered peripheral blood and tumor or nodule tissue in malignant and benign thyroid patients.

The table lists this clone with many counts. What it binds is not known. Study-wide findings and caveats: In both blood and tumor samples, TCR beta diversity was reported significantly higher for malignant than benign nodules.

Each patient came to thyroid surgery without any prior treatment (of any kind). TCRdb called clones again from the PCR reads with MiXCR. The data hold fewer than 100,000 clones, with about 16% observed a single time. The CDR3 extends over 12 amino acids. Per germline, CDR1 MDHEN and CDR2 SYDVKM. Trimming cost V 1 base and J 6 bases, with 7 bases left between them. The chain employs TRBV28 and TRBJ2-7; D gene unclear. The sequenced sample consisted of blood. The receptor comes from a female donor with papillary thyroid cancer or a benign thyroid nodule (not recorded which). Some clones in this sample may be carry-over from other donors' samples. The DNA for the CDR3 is TGTGCCAGCAGTTTATCCGTGGCCGAGCAGTACTTC. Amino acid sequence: CASSLSVAEQYF.